This T cell receptor (beta chain) was identified in a study of Ad26.COV2.S vaccination and SARS-CoV-2 variants. The overall study: Ad26.COV2.S arm of COV1001 included the donor.

Concerning this clone: As yet, its antigen is unknown. This specimen includes other DNA sequences encoding the same CDR3.

The assay was immunoSEQ multiplex PCR, and TCRdb's table has in-frame clones only and misses some. The profile shows 320,000 or so clones, 85% to 90% of them singletons. The treatment is: around 19 received Ad26.COV2.S at low or high dose, single or two shots; about 5 received placebo; per-sample allocation not given. All samples were drawn on day 63, counting from the first vaccine or placebo injection. An Ad26 vector that expressed Wuhan-strain SARS-CoV-2 spike constituted the vaccine. The CDR3 contains 14 residues. The V gene's germline CDR1 is KGHSH and CDR2 LQKENI. V lost 3 bases and J lost 3; bases outside the gene matches: 3. Regarding the study as a whole: Ad26.COV2.S recipients had broader spike-specific TCRs (P = 0.0014). Reported post-vaccination CD8+ and CD4+ T cell responses to spike showed substantial breadth.

This TCR was recovered from a person between 18 and 59 years old who received the Ad26.COV2.S COVID-19 vaccine or a placebo. J is TRBJ2-7 and V is TRBV18; 9 positions match TRBD1. The sequencing used peripheral blood, collected in a trial of Ad26.COV2.S vaccine versus placebo. CDR3 sequence: CASSPGQGIYEQYF. In DNA form, the CDR3 reads TGTGCCAGCTCACCCGGACAGGGGATCTACGAGCAGTACTTC.